This T cell receptor (beta chain) is drawn from a study of OX40 agonist ivuxolimab in advanced cancers. Study-wide context: Patients with hepatocellular carcinoma, melanoma, renal cell or head and neck cancer made up the dose-escalation patients.

The CDR3 totals 15 residues. V dropped 1 base and J dropped 4 bases, with 11 bases sitting between them. Germline V CDR1 and CDR2: SGHVS, FQNEAQ. Generated by immunoSEQ multiplex PCR, the TCRdb table keeps only in-frame clones and is missing some. The data hold around 95,000 clones, with around 93% observed a single time. The origin of this receptor is an adult with an advanced solid tumor such as melanoma, head and neck, liver or kidney cancer. The chain joins TRBV7-8 to TRBJ1-5; D is undetermined. The sequences come from CD4+ or CD8+ T cells sorted from blood, collected in a trial of the OX40 agonist ivuxolimab. In DNA, the CDR3 is TGTGCCAGCAGCTTAGTTGGGCAAACTAATCAGCCCCAGCATTTT. Protein: CASSLVGQTNQPQHF.